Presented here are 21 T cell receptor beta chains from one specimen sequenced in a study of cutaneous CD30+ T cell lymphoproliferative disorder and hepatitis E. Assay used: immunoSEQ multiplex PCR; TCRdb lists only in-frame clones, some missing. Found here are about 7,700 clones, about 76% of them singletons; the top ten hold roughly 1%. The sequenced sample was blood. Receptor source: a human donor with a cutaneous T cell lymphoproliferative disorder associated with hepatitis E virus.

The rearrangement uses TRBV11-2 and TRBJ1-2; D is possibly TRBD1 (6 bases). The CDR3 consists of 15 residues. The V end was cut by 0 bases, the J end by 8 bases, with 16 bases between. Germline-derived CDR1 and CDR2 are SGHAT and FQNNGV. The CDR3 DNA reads TGTGCCAGCAGCTTAGATCCGGGGGGCTTTAGCGGCTACACCTTC. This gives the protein CASSLDPGGFSGYTF.

CDR3 DNA: TGCGCCAGCAGGCCCGGGACCCCTCTCCCCTTATTTAGCAATCAGCCCCAGCATTTT. The encoded protein is CASRPGTPLPLFSNQPQHF. The V gene is TRBV23-1, the J gene TRBJ1-5, with a tentative D call TRBD1 (5 bases). TRBV23-1 is marked as an open reading frame, function uncertain. Deletions cut 6 bases from V and 0 bases from J, with 24 bases between. The CDR3 is made up of 19 amino acids.

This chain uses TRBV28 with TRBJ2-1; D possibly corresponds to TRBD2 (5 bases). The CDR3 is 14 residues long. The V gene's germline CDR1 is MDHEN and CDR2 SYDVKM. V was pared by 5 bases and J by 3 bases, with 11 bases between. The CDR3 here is CASSPQGSYNEQFF. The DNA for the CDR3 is TGTGCCAGCAGTCCTCAAGGGAGCTACAATGAGCAGTTCTTC.

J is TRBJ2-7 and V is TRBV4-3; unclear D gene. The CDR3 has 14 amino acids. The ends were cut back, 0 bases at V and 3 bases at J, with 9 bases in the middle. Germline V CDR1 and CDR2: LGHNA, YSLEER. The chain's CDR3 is CASSQDSSDYEQYF. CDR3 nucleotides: TGCGCCAGCAGCCAAGATTCATCGGACTACGAGCAGTACTTC.

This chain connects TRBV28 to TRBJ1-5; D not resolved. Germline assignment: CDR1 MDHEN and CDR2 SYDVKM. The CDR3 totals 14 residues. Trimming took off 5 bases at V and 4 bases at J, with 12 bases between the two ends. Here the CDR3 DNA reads TGTGCCAGCAGTCCCGAACTCTGGAATCAGCCCCAGCATTTT. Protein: CASSPELWNQPQHF.

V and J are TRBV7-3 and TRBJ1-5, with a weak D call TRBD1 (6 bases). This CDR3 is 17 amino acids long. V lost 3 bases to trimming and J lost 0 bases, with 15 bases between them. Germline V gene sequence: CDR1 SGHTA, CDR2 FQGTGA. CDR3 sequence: CASSFSRGGDSNQPQHF. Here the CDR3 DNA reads TGTGCCAGCAGCTTTTCCAGGGGAGGAGATAGCAATCAGCCCCAGCATTTT.

In DNA, the CDR3 is TGCAGCGCTGGGGGGGCCGGGCCAGGGGGATACGAGCAGTACTTC. This gives the protein CSAGGAGPGGYEQYF. V and J are TRBV29-1 and TRBJ2-7; possibly TRBD1 or TRBD2 for D (7 bases each). The V gene lost 7 bases and the J gene lost 4 bases, with 23 bases spanning the gap. The CDR3 covers 15 residues. The germline gives CDR1 SQVTM, CDR2 ANQGSEA.

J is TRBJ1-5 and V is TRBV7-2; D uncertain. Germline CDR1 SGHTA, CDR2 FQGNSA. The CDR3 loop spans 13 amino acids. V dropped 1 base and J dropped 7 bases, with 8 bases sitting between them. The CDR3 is CASSLDGPQPQHF. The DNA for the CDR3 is TGTGCCAGCAGCTTAGACGGACCGCAGCCCCAGCATTTT.

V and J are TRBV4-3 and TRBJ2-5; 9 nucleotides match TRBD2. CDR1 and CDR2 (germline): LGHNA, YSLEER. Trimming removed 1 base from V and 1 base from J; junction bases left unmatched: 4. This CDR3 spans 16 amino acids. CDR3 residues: CASSQGAGGLQETQYF. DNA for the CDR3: TGCGCCAGCAGCCAAGGAGCGGGAGGACTCCAAGAGACCCAGTACTTC.

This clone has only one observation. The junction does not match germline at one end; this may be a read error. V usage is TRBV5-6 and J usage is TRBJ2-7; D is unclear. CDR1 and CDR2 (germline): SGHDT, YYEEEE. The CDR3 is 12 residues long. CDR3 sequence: CVSSLISYEQYF. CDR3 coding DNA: TGTGTCAGCAGCTTAATCAGCTACGAGCAGTACTTC. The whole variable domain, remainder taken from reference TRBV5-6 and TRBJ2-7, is DAGVTQSPTHLIKTRGQQVTLRCSPKSGHDTVSWYQQALGQGPQFIFQYYEEEERQRGNFPDRFSGHQFPNYSSELNVNALLLGDSALYLCVSSLISYEQYFGPGTRLTVT.

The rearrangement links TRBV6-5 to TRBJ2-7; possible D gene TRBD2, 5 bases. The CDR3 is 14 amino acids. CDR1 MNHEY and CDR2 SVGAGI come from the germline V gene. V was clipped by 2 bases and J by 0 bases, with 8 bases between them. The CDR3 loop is CASSYSGVSYEQYF. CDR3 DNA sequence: TGTGCCAGCAGTTACAGCGGTGTCTCCTACGAGCAGTACTTC.

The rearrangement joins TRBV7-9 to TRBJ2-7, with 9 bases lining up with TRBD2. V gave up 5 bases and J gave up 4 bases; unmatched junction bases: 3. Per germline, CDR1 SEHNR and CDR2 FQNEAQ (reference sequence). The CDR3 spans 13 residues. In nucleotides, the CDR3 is TGTGCCAGCAGCCGGGGACTAGCTTACGAGCAGTACTTC. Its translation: CASSRGLAYEQYF.

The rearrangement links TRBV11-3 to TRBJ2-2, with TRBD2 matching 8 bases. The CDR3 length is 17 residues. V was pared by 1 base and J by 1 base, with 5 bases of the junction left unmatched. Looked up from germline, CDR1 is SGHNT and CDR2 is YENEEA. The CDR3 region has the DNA TGTGCCAGCAGCTTAGGGAGCGGGAGACTGAACACCGGGGAGCTGTTTTTT. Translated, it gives CASSLGSGRLNTGELFF.

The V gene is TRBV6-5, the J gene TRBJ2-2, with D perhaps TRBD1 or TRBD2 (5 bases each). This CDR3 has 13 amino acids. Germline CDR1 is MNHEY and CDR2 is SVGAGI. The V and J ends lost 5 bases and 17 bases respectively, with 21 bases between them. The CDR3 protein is CASSLAPGRSIFF. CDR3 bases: TGTGCCAGCAGTCTTGCTCCGGGACGGAGTATTTTTTTT.

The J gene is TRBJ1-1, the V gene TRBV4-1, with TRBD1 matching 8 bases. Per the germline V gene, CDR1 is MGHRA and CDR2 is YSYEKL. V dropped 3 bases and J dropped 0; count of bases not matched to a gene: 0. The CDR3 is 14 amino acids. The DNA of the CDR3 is TGCGCCAGCAGCCAGGACAGGGTGAACACTGAAGCTTTCTTT. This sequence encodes CASSQDRVNTEAFF.

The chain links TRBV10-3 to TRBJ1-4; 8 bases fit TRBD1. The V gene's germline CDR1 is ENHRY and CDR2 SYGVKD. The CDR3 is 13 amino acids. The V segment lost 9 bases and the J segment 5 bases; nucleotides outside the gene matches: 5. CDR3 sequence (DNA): TGTGCCATTTCGGACAGGGAGAATGAAAAACTGTTTTTT. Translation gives CAISDRENEKLFF.

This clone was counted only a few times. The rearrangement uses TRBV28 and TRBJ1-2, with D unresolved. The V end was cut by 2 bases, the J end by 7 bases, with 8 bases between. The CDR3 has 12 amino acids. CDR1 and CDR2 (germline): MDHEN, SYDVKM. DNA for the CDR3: TGTGCCAGCAGTTTACCCTCTAGTGGCTACACCTTC. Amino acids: CASSLPSSGYTF.

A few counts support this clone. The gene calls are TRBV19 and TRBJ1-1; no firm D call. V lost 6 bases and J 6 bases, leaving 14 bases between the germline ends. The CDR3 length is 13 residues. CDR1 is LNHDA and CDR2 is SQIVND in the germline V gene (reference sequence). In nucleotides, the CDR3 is TGTGCCAGTAGGCTGGGAGGAGTGGCTGAAGCTTTCTTT. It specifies CASRLGGVAEAFF.

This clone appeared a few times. The CDR3 reads CASSLLRTAATAFF. As DNA, the CDR3 is TGTGCCAGCAGTTTACTGCGAACAGCTGCGACAGCTTTCTTT. The chain carries TRBV28 and TRBJ1-1; D unresolved. Germline V gives CDR1 MDHEN, CDR2 SYDVKM. This CDR3 comprises 14 residues. The V gene lost 2 bases and the J gene lost 10 bases, with 17 bases spanning the gap.

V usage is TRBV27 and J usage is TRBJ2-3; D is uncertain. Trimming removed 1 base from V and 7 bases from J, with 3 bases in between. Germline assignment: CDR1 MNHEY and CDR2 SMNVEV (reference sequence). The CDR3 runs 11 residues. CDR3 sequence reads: CASSLFNTQYF. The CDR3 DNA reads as TGTGCCAGCAGTTTATTTAATACGCAGTATTTT.

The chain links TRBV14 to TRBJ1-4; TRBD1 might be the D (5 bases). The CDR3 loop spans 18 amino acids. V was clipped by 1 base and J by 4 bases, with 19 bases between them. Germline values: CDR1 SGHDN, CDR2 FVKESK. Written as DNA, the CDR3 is TGTGCCAGCAGCCAAGGGGCAGGGATGGGTTCCGGTAATGAAAAACTGTTTTTT. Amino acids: CASSQGAGMGSGNEKLFF.